The clone carrying this T cell receptor (beta chain) was detected a few times. Its antigen is currently unknown. Only one heparinised blood draw was taken per donor, and its volume averaged approximately 0.11 L. The source of the sample is a study of beta chain features in type 1 diabetes. Study background: Healthy donors and patients showed comparable age, gender and cell yields. Study observations and caveats: A definitive answer on HLA type influencing TCRB rearrangement was not reached here. Across patients, naive, central memory and Treg TCRB repertoires exhibited apparently greater similarity than was observed across healthy donors.

The isolated RNA, all of it, was reverse transcribed, so expressed TCRB transcripts were what got sequenced. Sequencing was performed with immunoSEQ multiplex PCR; in TCRdb, only in-frame clones are kept and a portion is missing. The sample carries some 99,000 clones, roughly 40% recorded once. The source is a woman between 18 and 30 years old in good health. Sequenced material: stem cell memory CD4+ T cells from blood.

The CDR3 DNA sequence: TGTGCCAGCTCACCACTTCGAGAGACCCAGTACTTC. Its protein is CASSPLRETQYF. The chain has TRBV18 and TRBJ2-5, with D unclear. With 1 base removed from V and 4 bases from J, the gap between germline ends came to 4 bases. The CDR3 loop spans 12 amino acids. CDR1 and CDR2 (germline): KGHSH, LQKENI.